A single sample gave rise to the 20 T cell receptor beta chains below, sequenced in a study of OX40 agonist ivuxolimab in advanced cancers. Produced via immunoSEQ multiplex PCR; TCRdb's table is partial and in-frame only. Of approximately 100,000 clones in the sample, about nine tenths were seen once. The specimen was CD4+ or CD8+ T cells sorted from blood, collected in a trial of the OX40 agonist ivuxolimab. These receptors originate from an adult with an advanced solid tumor such as melanoma, head and neck, liver or kidney cancer.

This sequence joins TRBV5-1 and TRBJ2-2; 10 bases line up with TRBD1. Trimming took 0 bases from V and 4 from J; bases not matched to a gene: 3. The germline V gene encodes CDR1 SGHRS and CDR2 YFSETQ. There are 16 residues in the CDR3. The CDR3 loop reads CASSLGRTGGTGELFF. DNA for the CDR3: TGCGCCAGCAGCTTGGGCCGGACAGGGGGCACCGGGGAGCTGTTTTTT.

CDR3 region: CASSPVRETQYF. The CDR3, as DNA: TGTGCCAGCTCACCCGTGCGGGAGACCCAGTACTTC. This sequence joins TRBV18 and TRBJ2-5, with D hard to call. CDR3 size: 12 residues. Trimming took 3 bases from V and 5 from J, leaving 7 bases between them. Germline V gene lookup returns CDR1 KGHSH and CDR2 LQKENI.

This chain connects TRBV27 to TRBJ2-1, with D perhaps assigned TRBD1 or TRBD2 (5 bases each). V was shortened by 6 bases and J by 6 bases, with 21 bases between the two germline ends. The CDR3 has 16 amino acids. The germline CDR1 and CDR2 sequences are MNHEY and SMNVEV (reference sequence). CDR3 protein: CASSPFLGTLGNEQFF. CDR3 DNA: TGTGCCAGCAGCCCCTTCCTCGGGACCCTCGGCAATGAGCAGTTCTTC.

A note on this clone: This CDR3 is also generated by other DNA sequences in the sample. The V call is TRBV5-6, the J call TRBJ1-2; possible D gene TRBD1, 5 bases. Trimming took off 0 bases at V and 2 bases at J, with 5 bases between the two ends. CDR1 SGHDT and CDR2 YYEEEE come from the germline V gene. The CDR3 runs to 13 residues. The CDR3 nucleotides read TGTGCCAGCAGCTTGGGGGGCAACTATGGCTACACCTTC. Translated, it gives CASSLGGNYGYTF.

This clone was counted a few times. This chain links TRBV5-1 with TRBJ2-2; no reliable D call. Per germline, CDR1 SGHRS and CDR2 YFSETQ. CDR3 size: 15 residues. The V and J ends lost 4 bases and 5 bases respectively, with 15 bases between them. In nucleotides, the CDR3 is TGCGCCAGCAGCGATCAAGGTAGTTGGACCGGGGAGCTGTTTTTT. Encoded protein: CASSDQGSWTGELFF.

The genes are TRBV30 and TRBJ1-2; D possibly corresponds to TRBD1 (5 bases). Germline V gene data show CDR1 as GTSNPN and CDR2 as SVGIG (reference sequence). CDR3 length: 14 residues. V lost 0 bases, J lost 0 bases, and 8 bases lay in between. CDR3 DNA: TGTGCCTGGAGTGTACGCAGGGCTAACTATGGCTACACCTTC. This encodes CAWSVRRANYGYTF. The full variable domain, rest sourced from reference TRBV30 and TRBJ1-2, is SQTIHQWPATLVQPVGSPLSLECTVEGTSNPNLYWYRQAAGRGLQLLFYSVGIGQISSEVPQNLSASRPQDRQFILSSKKLLLSDSGFYLCAWSVRRANYGYTFGSGTRLTVV.

The chain uses TRBV7-9 and TRBJ2-3; the match to TRBD2 covers 7 bases. CDR3 length: 16 amino acids. V shed 3 bases, J shed 0 bases, and the junction held 6 bases outside the gene matches. Looked up from germline, CDR1 is SEHNR and CDR2 is FQNEAQ (reference sequence). CDR3: CASSFGLETSTDTQYF. The CDR3 DNA follows: TGTGCCAGCAGCTTCGGACTAGAGACTAGCACAGATACGCAGTATTTT.

The chain employs TRBV28 and TRBJ1-2, with a possible D match to TRBD1 (5 bases). With 5 bases removed from V and 8 bases from J, the gap between germline ends came to 9 bases. Germline CDR1 reads MDHEN; CDR2 reads SYDVKM. The CDR3 has 11 residues. CDR3 protein: CASSSRDGYTF. CDR3 DNA sequence: TGTGCCAGCAGTAGCAGGGACGGCTACACCTTC.

This clone was counted a few times. V is TRBV29-1 and J is TRBJ1-1, with a weak D call TRBD1 (5 bases). Germline V CDR1 and CDR2: SQVTM, ANQGSEA. The CDR3 loop spans 12 amino acids. V was pared by 6 bases and J by 7 bases, with 15 bases between. The CDR3: CSVGGGRGEAFF. The CDR3 region has the DNA TGCAGCGTGGGCGGGGGTCGAGGTGAAGCTTTCTTT.

The V call is TRBV11-2, the J call TRBJ2-7; 12 positions agree with TRBD1. V lost 5 bases, J lost 9 bases, and 11 bases stayed unmatched. The CDR3 length is 15 residues. The germline V gene encodes CDR1 SGHAT and CDR2 FQNNGV. In DNA form, the CDR3 reads TGTGCCAGCAGCCGTACGGGACAGGGGGCGGTTGGGCAGTACTTC. It is translated as CASSRTGQGAVGQYF.

The rearrangement joins TRBV7-2 to TRBJ1-5; D might be TRBD1 (6 bases). Between the trimmed V and J ends, which lost 3 bases and 4 bases, there was a span of 13 bases. CDR3 size: 15 residues. The germline gives CDR1 SGHTA, CDR2 FQGNSA. Written as DNA, the CDR3 is TGTGCCAGCAGCTTTGGGGCGAGGGGGAATCAGCCCCAGCATTTT. Translation: CASSFGARGNQPQHF.

The chain carries TRBV11-2 and TRBJ1-1, with D possibly TRBD1 on 5 matching bases. The V gene lost 2 bases and the J gene lost 0 bases, with 10 bases spanning the gap. This CDR3 has 15 amino acids. Germline CDR1 and CDR2: SGHAT and FQNNGV. CDR3 nucleotides: TGTGCCAGCAGCTTACAGGGCAGCCTGAACACTGAAGCTTTCTTT. Its translation: CASSLQGSLNTEAFF.

This clone was seen a single time. The chain carries TRBV19 and TRBJ2-7, with 12 nucleotides matching TRBD2. Germline V gene sequence: CDR1 LNHDA, CDR2 SQIVND (reference sequence). The CDR3 contains 15 residues. V trimming: 5 bases; J trimming: 4 bases; junction bases outside the gene matches: 6. DNA of the CDR3: TGTGCCAGTAGTGTGACCGGGACTAGCGGGTACGAGCAGTACTTC. Translating gives CASSVTGTSGYEQYF.

The J gene is TRBJ1-2, the V gene TRBV29-1, with 7 bases fitting TRBD1. CDR3 length: 15 residues. J gave up 2 bases and V 1 base, and 7 bases lay outside the gene matches. From germline, CDR1 is SQVTM and CDR2 ANQGSEA. Here the CDR3 reads CSVEAELGGNYGYTF. Written as DNA, the CDR3 is TGCAGCGTTGAAGCGGAATTAGGGGGCAACTATGGCTACACCTTC. The full variable domain, in which reference TRBV29-1 and TRBJ1-2 provide the parts outside the CDR3, is SAVISQKPSRDICQRGTSLTIQCQVDSQVTMMFWYRQQPGQSLTLIATANQGSEATYESGFVIDKFPISRPNLTFSTLTVSNMSPEDSSIYLCSVEAELGGNYGYTFGSGTRLTVV.

This chain links TRBV7-9 with TRBJ2-3; the D is unclear. This CDR3 contains 12 residues. CDR1 and CDR2 (germline): SEHNR, FQNEAQ (reference sequence). The V end was cut by 4 bases, the J end by 7 bases, with 9 bases between. The CDR3 DNA follows: TGTGCCAGCAGCTCGGTGCCCCATACGCAGTATTTT. As protein: CASSSVPHTQYF.

The V and J genes are TRBV7-3 and TRBJ2-3; perhaps TRBD1 as D (5 bases). Germline V gives CDR1 SGHTA, CDR2 FQGTGA. This CDR3 contains 10 residues. Trimming stripped 8 bases from V and 11 bases from J, with 11 bases between. CDR3 bases: TGTGCCAGCCCCCCCAGGGTGCAGTATTTT. Amino acids: CASPPRVQYF.

This clone appeared a few times. The CDR3 is CASSRGPNPPLHF. The CDR3 nucleotides read TGTGCCAGCAGCCGTGGACCGAATCCACCCCTCCACTTT. This chain links TRBV7-9 with TRBJ1-6; the D is unclear. CDR1 and CDR2 from the germline V gene are SEHNR and FQNEAQ (reference sequence). The CDR3 has 13 amino acids. With 5 bases removed from V and 11 bases from J, the gap between germline ends came to 13 bases. The full variable domain, rest sourced from reference TRBV7-9 and TRBJ1-6, is DTGVSQNPRHKITKRGQNVTFRCDPISEHNRLYWYRQTLGQGPEFLTYFQNEAQLEKSRLLSDRFSAERPKGSFSTLEIQRTEQGDSAMYLCASSRGPNPPLHFGNGTRLTVT.

This rearrangement joins TRBV6-5 to TRBJ1-1, with D possibly TRBD1 on 5 matching bases. The CDR3 sequence is 15 residues long. Trimming cost V 7 bases and J 4 bases, with 19 bases left between them. Germline lookup yields CDR1 MNHEY and CDR2 SVGAGI. Written as DNA, the CDR3 is TGTGCCAGCATCAGGGAGCGGGACTGGGGCACTGAAGCTTTCTTT. As protein: CASIRERDWGTEAFF.

For the CDR3, the DNA is TGTGCCAGCAGGCAGGTGGGGCAGGCCCAGTACTTC. Amino acids: CASRQVGQAQYF. V is TRBV27 and J is TRBJ2-5, with D tentatively TRBD1 (5 bases). The CDR3 is 12 amino acids. V was shortened by 6 bases and J by 9 bases, with 14 bases between the two germline ends. Germline V CDR1 and CDR2: MNHEY, SMNVEV (reference sequence).

Here the CDR3 reads CASSVEQDTSGNTIYF. CDR3 nucleotide sequence: TGTGCCAGCAGCGTAGAGCAGGATACCTCTGGAAACACCATATATTTT. The rearrangement links TRBV9 to TRBJ1-3; D is undetermined. The CDR3 has 16 amino acids. Germline V gene sequence: CDR1 SGDLS, CDR2 YYNGEE. Deletions cut 0 bases from V and 0 bases from J, with 10 bases between.